This TCR beta chain was sequenced in a study of T cells after yellow fever vaccination. TCRdb ran MiXCR on the 5' RACE reads and lists one entry per CDR3 protein. The sample shows roughly 150,000 distinct CDR3 sequences, around 6.3% of them seen only once. Germline CDR1 and CDR2: SGHAT and FQNNGV. V lost 5 bases to trimming and J lost 6 bases, with 9 bases between them. The CDR3 covers 12 residues. This clonotype was picked up many times. The receptor was derived from a young man who received the YFV17D yellow fever vaccine. This chain joins TRBV11-2 and TRBJ2-3; D unresolved. The source was CD4+ T cells sorted from PBMCs, collected 10 days after the yellow fever booster vaccination. The DNA for the CDR3 is TGTGCCAGCAGCATAAATCGGGATACGCAGTATTTT. Protein: CASSINRDTQYF.